This T cell receptor (beta chain) is drawn from a study of blood T cell repertoires in COVID-19. Across the whole study: Researchers got acute and convalescent COVID-19 samples from the United States, Italy and Spain.

Methods used by the authors: Reference gene primer amplification gave nucleated cell count estimates. Here immunoSEQ multiplex PCR was the method, and the copy in TCRdb shows in-frame clones only, minus some. V, J and clone size derive from that table, while D and trimming were established from the DNA sequence. In the table there are almost 200,000 clones, around four fifths of which are singletons. CDR3 length equals 19 residues. V was shortened by 0 bases and J by 1 base, with 20 bases between the two germline ends. Germline V gene lookup returns CDR1 SGDLS and CDR2 YYNGEE. The TCR originated in a man aged 60 to 75 with COVID-19, enrolled during active disease. The chain is built from TRBV9 and TRBJ2-1; D may be TRBD1 (6 bases). The source material was peripheral blood. CDR3 sequence: CASSVVETGNLWSYNEQFF. CDR3 DNA sequence: TGTGCCAGCAGCGTAGTTGAGACAGGAAACCTTTGGTCCTACAATGAGCAGTTCTTC.